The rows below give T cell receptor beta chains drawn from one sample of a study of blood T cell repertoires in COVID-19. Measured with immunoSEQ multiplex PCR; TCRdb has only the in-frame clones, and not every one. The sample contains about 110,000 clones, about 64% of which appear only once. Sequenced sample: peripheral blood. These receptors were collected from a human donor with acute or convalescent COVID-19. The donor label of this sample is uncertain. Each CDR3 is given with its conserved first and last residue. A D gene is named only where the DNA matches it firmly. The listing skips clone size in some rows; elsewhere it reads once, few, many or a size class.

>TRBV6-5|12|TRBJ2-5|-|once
TGTGCCGCATCCCTGTCAGGGCTGACCACGCACTTC
CAASLSGLTTHF
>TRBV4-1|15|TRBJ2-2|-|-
TGCGCCAGCAGAGTTGGGCTAGGTCGGGGCGGGGAGCTGTTTTTT
CASRVGLGRGGELFF
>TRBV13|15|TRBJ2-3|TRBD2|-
TGTGCCAGCAGCCCGAGCGGGGGGGCGAGGGATACGCAGTATTTT
CASSPSGGARDTQYF
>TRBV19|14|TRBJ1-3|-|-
TGTGCCAGTAGCCCCGGGGGGCCTGGAAACACCATATATTTT
CASSPGGPGNTIYF
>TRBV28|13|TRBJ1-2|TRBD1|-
TGTGCCAGCAGTATTAAGGGGGCGACTGGCTACACCTTC
CASSIKGATGYTF
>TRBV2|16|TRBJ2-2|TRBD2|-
TGTGCCAGCAGTGGGCTAGCGGGGGGATATGGAGGGGAGCTGTTTTTT
CASSGLAGGYGGELFF
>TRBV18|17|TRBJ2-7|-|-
TGTGCCAGCTCACCACCAACAGGGCCCCCTACTCTCTACGAGCAGTACTTC
CASSPPTGPPTLYEQYF
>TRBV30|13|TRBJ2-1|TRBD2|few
TGTGCCGCCCTCGCGGAGCGGGGCCTTGAGCAGTTCTTC
CAALAERGLEQFF
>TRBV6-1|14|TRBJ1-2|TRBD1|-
TGTGCCAGCAGTGAGGCCTCGACAGGGTACGGCTACACCTTC
CASSEASTGYGYTF
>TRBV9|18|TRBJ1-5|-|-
TGTGCCAGCAGCGTAGAGGCAGGGCAAGTATATAGCAATCAGCCCCAGCATTTT
CASSVEAGQVYSNQPQHF
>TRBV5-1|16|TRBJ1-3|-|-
TGCGCCAGCAGCATCCCGACGGGAAACTCTGGAAACACCATATATTTT
CASSIPTGNSGNTIYF
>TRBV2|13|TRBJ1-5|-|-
TGTGCCAGCAGTGACGGGGGAGCTGGGCCCCAGCATTTT
CASSDGGAGPQHF
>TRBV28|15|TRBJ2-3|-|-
TGTGCCAGCAGCCTGTACAGCAACCCCCCGCTTACGCAGTATTTT
CASSLYSNPPLTQYF
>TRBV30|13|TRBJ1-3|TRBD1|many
TGTGCCTGGAGGGTTACAGGGGGCCACACCATATATTTT
CAWRVTGGHTIYF
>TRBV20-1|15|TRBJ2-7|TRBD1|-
TGCAGTGCTAGTCTTAGGGACAGGGGGAAAGACGAGCAGTACTTC
CSASLRDRGKDEQYF
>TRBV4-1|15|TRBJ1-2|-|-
TGCGCCAGCAGCCAGACAGGAGTTTCTAACTATGGCTACACCTTC
CASSQTGVSNYGYTF
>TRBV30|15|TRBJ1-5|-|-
TGTGCCTGGAGAAGATCAGGGATAAGCAATCAGCCCCAGCATTTT
CAWRRSGISNQPQHF
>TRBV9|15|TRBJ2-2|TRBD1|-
TGTGCCAGCAGCGGGAGACAGGGGGTGGCCGGGGAGCTGTTTTTT
CASSGRQGVAGELFF
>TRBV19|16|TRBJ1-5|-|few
TGTGCCAGTAGTATCGCCAGGGCAATTAGCAATCAGCCCCAGCATTTT
CASSIARAISNQPQHF
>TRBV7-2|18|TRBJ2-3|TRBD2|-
TGTGCCAGCAGCTTTCTCCCGGGACTAGCCCTGAGTACAGATACGCAGTATTTT
CASSFLPGLALSTDTQYF
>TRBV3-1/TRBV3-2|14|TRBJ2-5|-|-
TGTGCCAGCAGCCATGCGCAGGGTCAAGAGACCCAGTACTTC
CASSHAQGQETQYF
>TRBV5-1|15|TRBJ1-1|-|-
TGCGCCAGCAGCTTGGCATTGACAGGACTCACTGAAGCTTTCTTT
CASSLALTGLTEAFF
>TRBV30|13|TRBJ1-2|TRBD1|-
TGTGCCTGGAGGGGGGACAGGGTGAATGGCTACACCTTC
CAWRGDRVNGYTF
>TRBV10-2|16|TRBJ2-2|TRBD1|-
TGCGCCAGCAGGCCGGGACAGGGGGCGCAGGGCGGGGAGCTGTTTTTT
CASRPGQGAQGGELFF
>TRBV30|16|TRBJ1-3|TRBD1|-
TGTGCCTGGAGTGAATTTGGGACAGGCCCTGGAAACACCATATATTTT
CAWSEFGTGPGNTIYF
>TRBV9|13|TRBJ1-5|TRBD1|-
TGTGCCAGCAGCACCGGGACAGATCAGCCCCAGCATTTT
CASSTGTDQPQHF
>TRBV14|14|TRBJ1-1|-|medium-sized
TGTGCCAGCAGCCCGTTCCTGGCGAACACTGAAGCTTTCTTT
CASSPFLANTEAFF
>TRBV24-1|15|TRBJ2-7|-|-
TGTGCCACCAGTGATTTTGCAGGGGGGACCTACGAGCAGTACTTC
CATSDFAGGTYEQYF
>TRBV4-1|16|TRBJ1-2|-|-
TGCGCCAGCAGCCAAGTCACAGGTCCCCCTAACTATGGCTACACCTTC
CASSQVTGPPNYGYTF
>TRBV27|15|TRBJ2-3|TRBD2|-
TGTGCCAGCAGTTCCTCTAGCGGGGGGGCCGGTACGCAGTATTTT
CASSSSSGGAGTQYF
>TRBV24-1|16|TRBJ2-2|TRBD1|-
TGTGCCACCAGTGATTTGACAGGGGGCCTGGACGGGGAGCTGTTTTTT
CATSDLTGGLDGELFF
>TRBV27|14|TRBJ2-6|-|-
TGTGCCAGCAGCGGGACTCGTGGGGCCAACGTCCTGACTTTC
CASSGTRGANVLTF